The 31 T cell receptor beta chains below were found in one sample sequenced in a study of Graves' ophthalmopathy and Graves' hyperthyroidism. Scientists amplified the TCR beta CDR3 regions from RNA transcripts. Following a first-round RT-PCR that used HTBI primers, a second-round multiplex PCR was carried out. MiXCR was run by TCRdb on the multiplex PCR reads, yielding one entry per CDR3 protein. The data contain more than 300,000 distinct CDR3 sequences, 15% of them singletons. The sequenced sample was peripheral blood. Source of these receptors: a woman between 18 and 29 years old with stable Graves' hyperthyroidism.

The chain is built from TRBV6-2 or TRBV6-3 and TRBJ2-7; 10 bases line up with TRBD1. Germline CDR1 reads MNHEY; CDR2 reads SVGEGT. CDR3 size: 15 residues. J gave up 0 bases and V 2 bases, and 1 base lay outside the gene matches. The CDR3 sequence is CASSYGTGASYEQYV. DNA for the CDR3: TGTGCCAGCAGTTACGGGACAGGGGCCTCCTACGAGCAGTACGTC.

This clonotype showed up many times. The rearrangement links TRBV7-9 to TRBJ2-5; no clear D gene. The V end was cut by 7 bases, the J end by 1 base, with 10 bases between. Germline CDR1 and CDR2: SEHNR and FQNEAQ (reference sequence). The CDR3 has 13 residues. DNA for the CDR3: TGTGCCAGCATAAGGGTGGGCCAAGAGACCCAGTACTTC. It is translated as CASIRVGQETQYF.

The chain employs TRBV3-1 and TRBJ2-5; D gene uncertain. Germline V gene lookup returns CDR1 LGHDT and CDR2 YNNKEL (reference sequence). The CDR3 covers 15 residues. Between the trimmed V and J ends, which lost 7 bases and 2 bases, there was a span of 17 bases. As DNA, the CDR3 is TGTGCCAGCAACTCGAGAAGACTTGCACAAGAGACCCAGTACTTC. Translating gives CASNSRRLAQETQYF.

This clonotype turned up a few times. CDR3 nucleotide sequence: TGTGCCAGCAGCTTTCTAGCGGGAGATACAGATACGCAGTATTTT. Encoded protein: CASSFLAGDTDTQYF. This sequence joins TRBV11-1 and TRBJ2-3, with 10 nucleotides matching TRBD2. CDR1 and CDR2 (germline): SGHAT, FQDESV (reference sequence). The V and J ends lost 3 bases and 3 bases, in that order; junction bases with no gene match: 3. The CDR3 runs to 15 residues.

Ten or more counts support this clonotype. The chain employs TRBV11-2 and TRBJ2-7; TRBD2 might be the D (6 bases). The CDR3 extends over 11 amino acids. Per the germline V gene, CDR1 is SGHAT and CDR2 is FQNNGV. V lost 3 bases and J lost 7, with 7 bases in between. The CDR3 is CASSFAGEQYF. For the CDR3, the DNA is TGTGCCAGCAGCTTTGCGGGGGAGCAGTACTTC.

This clonotype was found a few times. This chain links TRBV29-1 with TRBJ2-7, with 9 nucleotides matching TRBD1. The CDR3 spans 15 residues. V gave up 7 bases and J gave up 2 bases; unmatched junction bases: 12. Germline V lookup: CDR1 SQVTM, CDR2 ANQGSEA. Written as DNA, the CDR3 is TGCAGCGCCCGGGGAGGGACAGGGCTCACCTACGAGCAGTACTTC. Residues: CSARGGTGLTYEQYF.

This clonotype was counted at least ten times. This rearrangement joins TRBV11-2 to TRBJ1-2; possible D gene TRBD1, 5 bases. The CDR3 has 14 residues. Looked up from germline, CDR1 is SGHAT and CDR2 is FQNNGV. The V and J ends lost 5 bases and 3 bases respectively, with 13 bases between them. CDR3 in DNA: TGTGCCAGCAGCAAAGGGACCGGATACTATGGCTACACCTTC. Translating gives CASSKGTGYYGYTF.

This clonotype was detected ten times or more. The chain joins TRBV19 to TRBJ1-5; 10 bases agree with TRBD1. There are 16 residues in the CDR3. The V gene end was trimmed by 8 bases and the J gene end by 6 bases; junction bases not matched to a gene: 13. In germline, CDR1 is LNHDA, CDR2 SQIVND (reference sequence). The CDR3 DNA reads as TGTGCCAGTTCAGGGGTAACCGGGACAGGGGTTCAGCCCCAGCATTTT. It translates to CASSGVTGTGVQPQHF.

In this sample, this clonotype turned up many times. V usage is TRBV6-5 and J usage is TRBJ2-5; 10 bases are a match to TRBD2. The CDR3 spans 15 residues. Germline CDR1 reads MNHEY; CDR2 reads SVGAGI. V shed 2 bases, J shed 6 bases, and the junction held 6 bases outside the gene matches. This chain's CDR3 is CASSYRLAGAKTQYF. CDR3 sequence (DNA): TGTGCCAGCAGTTACCGGCTAGCGGGGGCCAAGACCCAGTACTTC.

In its sample, this clonotype was seen many times. The chain uses TRBV28 and TRBJ1-6; possible D gene TRBD1, 6 bases. The CDR3 totals 13 residues. The V gene's germline CDR1 is MDHEN and CDR2 SYDVKM. Trimming left V 7 bases short and J 10 bases short, with 14 bases between. Here the CDR3 reads CASTTVQGSPLHF. The CDR3 nucleotides are TGTGCCAGCACCACCGTGCAGGGGTCACCCCTCCACTTT.

The table lists this clonotype with many counts. V and J are TRBV20-1 and TRBJ2-2; D may correspond to TRBD1 or TRBD2 (5 bases each). The CDR3 length is 19 residues. The V end lost 1 base, the J end lost 3 bases, and 24 bases lay between the germline ends. Germline CDR1 and CDR2: DFQATT and SNEGSKA (reference sequence). CDR3 nucleotide sequence: TGCAGTGCTAGAGCCCCCGGGGCAGGCTACAGAGCGGACACCGGGGAGCTGTTTTTT. Translated: CSARAPGAGYRADTGELFF.

This clonotype was seen repeatedly, ten times or more. This chain connects TRBV12-3 or TRBV12-4 to TRBJ1-6; possibly TRBD1 for D (6 bases). V was pared by 6 bases and J by 10 bases, with 16 bases between. The CDR3 covers 14 residues. The CDR3 sequence is CASRAPSGGSPLHF. CDR3 sequence (DNA): TGTGCCAGCAGAGCCCCATCCGGGGGCTCACCCCTCCACTTT.

This clonotype was seen ten or more times. The chain employs TRBV12-3 or TRBV12-4 and TRBJ2-5; D is possibly TRBD2 (6 bases). The CDR3 is 14 amino acids. Trimming left V 3 bases short and J 6 bases short, with 14 bases between. CDR3 loop: CASSFGTPFQTQYF. CDR3 DNA sequence: TGTGCCAGCAGTTTTGGGACTCCGTTCCAGACCCAGTACTTC.

Ten or more counts support this clonotype. V usage is TRBV6-1 and J usage is TRBJ2-5; no reliable D call. The germline V gene has CDR1 MNHNS and CDR2 SASEGT. This CDR3 contains 11 residues. V dropped 6 bases and J dropped 3 bases, with 5 bases sitting between them. The CDR3: CASRREETQYF. The DNA of the CDR3 is TGTGCCAGCAGGCGAGAAGAGACCCAGTACTTC.

This clonotype was counted ten times or more. J is TRBJ2-7 and V is TRBV7-9; 10 nucleotides match TRBD2. CDR1 is SEHNR and CDR2 is FQNEAQ in the germline V gene (reference sequence). The CDR3 runs to 15 residues. V lost 5 bases to trimming and J lost 5 bases; unmatched junction nucleotides: 9. The CDR3 sequence: CASSHPLAGDDEQYF. For the CDR3, the DNA is TGTGCCAGCAGCCACCCCCTAGCGGGGGATGACGAGCAGTACTTC.

The chain uses TRBV6-2 or TRBV6-3 and TRBJ2-5; possibly TRBD2 for D (6 bases). The CDR3 runs to 17 residues. V gave up 0 bases and J gave up 4 bases, with 18 bases separating them. CDR1 is MNHEY, CDR2 SVGEGT, per germline. CDR3 nucleotide sequence: TGTGCCAGCAGTTACTCAGTTATGGGGGGAGGATTAGAGACCCAGTACTTC. Encoded protein: CASSYSVMGGGLETQYF.

This chain joins TRBV27 and TRBJ2-6, with a possible D match to TRBD2 (6 bases). The CDR3 spans 18 residues. Germline lookup yields CDR1 MNHEY and CDR2 SMNVEV (reference sequence). V lost 5 bases, J lost 11 bases, and 28 bases lay in between. CDR3 protein: CASSPPLGSGPPFDVLTF. CDR3 DNA sequence: TGTGCCAGCAGTCCGCCCTTAGGGAGCGGGCCCCCGTTCGACGTCCTGACTTTC.

Here the CDR3 DNA reads TGTGCCAGCAGCTACACTAGCGTAGAGACCCAGTACTTC. Protein product: CASSYTSVETQYF. J is TRBJ2-5 and V is TRBV2; TRBD2 matches 7 bases. The trim removed 6 bases at V and 4 bases at J, leaving 5 bases unmatched. The CDR3 has 13 amino acids. Germline lookup yields CDR1 SNHLY and CDR2 FYNNEI.

The genes are TRBV2 and TRBJ1-2; D call uncertain. Trimming removed 6 bases from V and 4 bases from J, with 12 bases in between. From germline, CDR1 is SNHLY and CDR2 FYNNEI. The CDR3 is 13 residues long. Written as DNA, the CDR3 is TGTGCCAGCAGAGAGACCGTAGTCTATGGCTACACCTTC. It is translated as CASRETVVYGYTF. Filled out from reference TRBV2 and TRBJ1-2, the complete variable domain reads EPEVTQTPSHQVTQMGQEVILRCVPISNHLYFYWYRQILGQKVEFLVSFYNNEISEKSEIFDDQFSVERPDGSNFTLKIRSTKLEDSAMYFCASRETVVYGYTFGSGTRLTVV.

Ten or more counts support this clonotype. The CDR3 here is CASSLMTGPGYTF. The CDR3 coding sequence is TGTGCCAGCAGCTTAATGACAGGCCCTGGCTACACCTTC. The chain carries TRBV7-9 and TRBJ1-2, with D maybe TRBD1 (6 bases). With 2 bases removed from V and 7 bases from J, the gap between germline ends came to 11 bases. CDR3 length: 13 residues. The germline V gene encodes CDR1 SEHNR and CDR2 FQNEAQ (reference sequence).

This clonotype was detected many times. This chain joins TRBV7-2 and TRBJ1-2; D might be TRBD1 (6 bases). The germline V gene encodes CDR1 SGHTA and CDR2 FQGNSA. V was pared by 1 base and J by 7 bases, with 10 bases between. This CDR3 is built from 13 residues. The CDR3 DNA reads TGTGCCAGCAGCTTAGATCACAGGGTTGGCTACACCTTC. It is translated as CASSLDHRVGYTF.

There are many counts of this clonotype. This chain links TRBV7-9 with TRBJ2-5, with D perhaps TRBD1 (6 bases). The V gene's germline CDR1 is SEHNR and CDR2 FQNEAQ (reference sequence). The CDR3 runs to 14 residues. V was pared by 5 bases and J by 2 bases, with 12 bases between. DNA of the CDR3: TGTGCCAGCAGCGGCACAGGGTATCAAGAGACCCAGTACTTC. Translated: CASSGTGYQETQYF.

This clonotype was detected a few times. V usage is TRBV4-1 and J usage is TRBJ1-6, with 12 bases fitting TRBD1. This CDR3 is built from 20 residues. Looked up from germline, CDR1 is MGHRA and CDR2 is YSYEKL. V was pared by 1 base and J by 7 bases, with 14 bases of the junction left unmatched. CDR3: CASSQAVGQGARKGNSPLHF. The CDR3 region has the DNA TGCGCCAGCAGCCAAGCTGTGGGACAGGGGGCGCGTAAAGGGAATTCACCCCTCCACTTT.

This clonotype was picked up many times. The rearrangement uses TRBV6-1 and TRBJ1-5; D perhaps matches TRBD1 (6 bases). Trimming took off 4 bases at V and 0 bases at J, with 13 bases between the two ends. This CDR3 comprises 16 residues. Germline V gene sequence: CDR1 MNHNS, CDR2 SASEGT. CDR3 protein: CASSANGGISNQPQHF. Here the CDR3 DNA reads TGTGCCAGCAGTGCGAACGGGGGCATTAGCAATCAGCCCCAGCATTTT.

This clonotype was recorded at least ten times. The chain uses TRBV29-1 and TRBJ1-2, with 12 bases fitting TRBD1. The CDR3 runs to 15 residues. Looked up from germline, CDR1 is SQVTM and CDR2 is ANQGSEA. V dropped 4 bases and J dropped 4; count of bases not matched to a gene: 7. The DNA of the CDR3 is TGCAGCGTTGGGGCCGGGACAGGGGGCGCCTATGGCTACACCTTC. Its translation: CSVGAGTGGAYGYTF.

In this sample, this clonotype turned up many times. The chain carries TRBV28 and TRBJ1-1; D is uncertain. CDR1 and CDR2 (germline): MDHEN, SYDVKM. The CDR3 consists of 17 residues. V lost 2 bases to trimming and J lost 1 base, with 17 bases between them. The CDR3 loop is CASSLMYLRRWNTEAFF. In DNA form, the CDR3 reads TGTGCCAGCAGTTTAATGTATTTGCGACGGTGGAACACTGAAGCTTTCTTT. Combining the CDR3 with reference TRBV28 and TRBJ1-1 gives the whole variable domain DVKVTQSSRYLVKRTGEKVFLECVQDMDHENMFWYRQDPGLGLRLIYFSYDVKMKEKGDIPEGYSVSREKKERFSLILESASTNQTSMYLCASSLMYLRRWNTEAFFGQGTRLTVV.

This chain links TRBV28 with TRBJ2-7; maybe TRBD1 (5 bases). CDR1 MDHEN and CDR2 SYDVKM come from the germline V gene. The CDR3 spans 14 residues. Trimming took off 6 bases at V and 3 bases at J, with 15 bases between the two ends. Written as DNA, the CDR3 is TGTGCCAGCAGAGGACACTTGAGCGTCTACGAGCAGTACTTC. It encodes CASRGHLSVYEQYF.

In this sample, this clonotype turned up many times. This chain joins TRBV27 and TRBJ1-6; D possibly corresponds to TRBD1 (6 bases). CDR1 MNHEY and CDR2 SMNVEV come from the germline V gene (reference sequence). Trimming took 6 bases from V and 7 from J, leaving 10 bases between them. The CDR3 is made up of 13 amino acids. This chain's CDR3 is CASRPTGNSPLHF. The DNA of the CDR3 is TGTGCCAGCAGGCCCACAGGGAATTCACCCCTCCACTTT.

This clonotype was found many times. The chain combines TRBV6-2 or TRBV6-3 with TRBJ2-6; possibly TRBD1 for D (6 bases). The germline V gene encodes CDR1 MNHEY and CDR2 SVGEGT. CDR3 length: 19 residues. Trimming pared 0 bases from V and 3 bases from J, leaving 18 bases between. CDR3 nucleotides: TGTGCCAGCAGTTACTCCAAGGGCAGGGGAATTGGTGGGGCCAACGTCCTGACTTTC. Encoded protein: CASSYSKGRGIGGANVLTF.

This clonotype was observed at least ten times. The chain joins TRBV6-2 or TRBV6-3 to TRBJ1-1; weak D call: TRBD1 (5 bases). The V and J ends lost 5 bases and 5 bases respectively, with 12 bases between them. CDR1 is MNHEY, CDR2 SVGEGT, per germline. The CDR3 covers 13 residues. The CDR3 spells CASSKIEGTEAFF. DNA for the CDR3: TGTGCCAGCAGTAAGATCGAGGGGACTGAAGCTTTCTTT.

In its sample, this clonotype was seen many times. J is TRBJ2-7 and V is TRBV5-1; 10 bases are shared with TRBD1. CDR1 SGHRS and CDR2 YFSETQ come from the germline V gene. V gave up 0 bases and J gave up 3 bases; unmatched junction bases: 9. This CDR3 is built from 17 residues. The CDR3 nucleotides read TGCGCCAGCAGCTTGGCGGCGTGGGGACAGGGGATCTACGAGCAGTACTTC. It specifies CASSLAAWGQGIYEQYF. The entire variable domain, with the rest obtained from reference TRBV5-1 and TRBJ2-7, is as follows: KAGVTQTPRYLIKTRGQQVTLSCSPISGHRSVSWYQQTPGQGLQFLFEYFSETQRNKGNFPGRFSGRQFSNSRSEMNVSTLELGDSALYLCASSLAAWGQGIYEQYFGPGTRLTVT.